The 2 T cell receptor beta chains in this list originate from one sample, sequenced in a study of T cell repertoires in cytomegalovirus infection. TCRdb re-called the reads with MiXCR, one entry per CDR3 protein. The table lists 450,000 to 600,000 distinct CDR3 sequences, about two fifths of them singletons. These receptors have no known antigen. This material consisted of cultured PBMCs, taken from culture after CMV antigen stimulation. The receptor set was obtained from a human donor in good health (CMV status not recorded). Some clones in this sample may be carry-over from other donors' samples.

V is TRBV5-1 and J is TRBJ1-1, with D tentatively TRBD1 (5 bases). Germline CDR1 reads SGHRS; CDR2 reads YFSETQ. V dropped 0 bases and J dropped 1 base, with 7 bases sitting between them. The CDR3 has 14 amino acids. The CDR3 DNA sequence: TGCGCCAGCAGCTTGGATGGGGCGAACACTGAAGCTTTCTTT. Amino acid sequence: CASSLDGANTEAFF.

This clonotype was counted a few times. The chain is built from TRBV7-9 and TRBJ2-1, with D unresolved. Between the trimmed V and J ends, which lost 5 bases and 6 bases, there was a span of 17 bases. The CDR3 runs 15 residues. Germline loops: CDR1 SEHNR, CDR2 FQNEAQ (reference sequence). CDR3 nucleotides: TGTGCCAGCAGCCCATGGGTGCCTCCCCTCAATGAGCAGTTCTTC. Protein: CASSPWVPPLNEQFF.